These 13 T cell receptor beta chains came from one sample sequenced in a study of identical twins. TCRdb re-called the 5' RACE reads with MiXCR, one entry per CDR3 protein. The table includes fewer than 550,000 distinct CDR3 sequences, roughly an eighth detected once. The same specimen was also included in a second study, on yellow fever vaccine responses in identical twins.

The sample was CD4+ T cells sorted from blood. All receptors come from a woman between 18 and 29 years old in good health.

A few counts support this clonotype. This chain links TRBV2 with TRBJ2-4, with 11 bases fitting TRBD2. Looked up from germline, CDR1 is SNHLY and CDR2 is FYNNEI. The CDR3 has 15 amino acids. V lost 4 bases and J lost 6; bases outside the gene matches: 5. The DNA of the CDR3 is TGTGCCAGCAGTGTGCCTAGCGGGGGGAGAAACATTCAGTACTTC. Its translation: CASSVPSGGRNIQYF.

This clonotype was seen ten or more times. The chain has TRBV4-2 and TRBJ2-7; maybe TRBD1 (7 bases). This CDR3 is built from 16 residues. The germline V gene has CDR1 LGHNA and CDR2 YNFKEQ. V was cut by 0 bases and J by 5 bases, with 17 bases left in between. The CDR3 sequence: CASSQDGTGEVNEQYF. In DNA form, the CDR3 reads TGTGCCAGCAGCCAAGATGGAACAGGGGAGGTAAACGAGCAGTACTTC.

The gene calls are TRBV10-3 and TRBJ2-5; 9 bases map to TRBD1. This CDR3 spans 17 amino acids. CDR1 is ENHRY, CDR2 SYGVKD, per germline. The V segment lost 0 bases and the J segment 1 base; nucleotides outside the gene matches: 6. In DNA form, the CDR3 reads TGTGCCATCAGTGAGTCCCCGGGACAGGGTCCCCAAGAGACCCAGTACTTC. As protein: CAISESPGQGPQETQYF.

This clonotype was recorded at least ten times. This chain connects TRBV12-3 or TRBV12-4 to TRBJ1-1; D gene ambiguous. The CDR3 has 13 amino acids. Trimming cost V 6 bases and J 7 bases, with 15 bases left between them. The CDR3: CASSPTRAGEAFF. The CDR3 DNA reads TGTGCCAGCAGCCCGACACGCGCGGGTGAAGCTTTCTTT.

This clonotype was counted only a few times. The rearrangement links TRBV14 to TRBJ2-7; TRBD2 matches at 10 bases. This CDR3 comprises 13 residues. The ends lost 3 bases at V and 6 bases at J; junction bases unmatched: 2. The V gene's germline CDR1 is SGHDN and CDR2 FVKESK. The CDR3 DNA reads as TGTGCCAGCAGCCATCGGACTAGCGGCGAGCAGTACTTC. Encoded protein: CASSHRTSGEQYF.

The genes are TRBV4-1 and TRBJ1-2, with TRBD1 matching over 8 bases. This CDR3 comprises 14 residues. Trimming removed 4 bases from V and 0 bases from J; junction bases left unmatched: 1. Germline V gene lookup returns CDR1 MGHRA and CDR2 YSYEKL. CDR3 nucleotides: TGCGCCAGCAGCCCGACAGGGGCTAACTATGGCTACACCTTC. Its protein product is CASSPTGANYGYTF.

V gene TRBV7-2 combines with J gene TRBJ1-5; D is unclear. Trimming removed 5 bases from V and 0 bases from J, with 17 bases in between. CDR3 length: 17 amino acids. Per germline, CDR1 SGHTA and CDR2 FQGNSA. This chain's CDR3 is CASSHRLNSYSNQPQHF. The CDR3 nucleotides read TGTGCCAGCAGCCACCGATTAAACAGCTATAGCAATCAGCCCCAGCATTTT.

This clonotype appeared many times. The CDR3 reads CATSDGTQYGYTF. CDR3 sequence (DNA): TGTGCCACCAGTGATGGGACACAGTATGGCTACACCTTC. The V gene is TRBV24-1, the J gene TRBJ1-2; D may be TRBD1 (6 bases). Between the trimmed V and J ends, which lost 3 bases and 5 bases, there was a span of 9 bases. There are 13 residues in the CDR3. The germline V gene has CDR1 KGHDR and CDR2 SFDVKD.

V is TRBV7-2 and J is TRBJ2-2, with 7 nucleotides matching TRBD2. Germline V lookup: CDR1 SGHTA, CDR2 FQGNSA. The CDR3 runs to 15 residues. V lost 6 bases and J lost 4; bases outside the gene matches: 8. Here the CDR3 reads CASRRPGLPTGELFF. The CDR3 nucleotides read TGTGCCAGCAGGAGACCGGGACTACCCACCGGGGAGCTGTTTTTT.

The sample holds many counts of this clonotype. The chain links TRBV28 to TRBJ1-4; 8 bases fit TRBD1. From germline, CDR1 is MDHEN and CDR2 SYDVKM. V shed 2 bases and J 8 bases; nucleotides not matched to a gene: 7. This CDR3 contains 15 residues. In DNA form, the CDR3 reads TGTGCCAGCAGTTTAGTCGGACAGGGAGGCGAAAAACTGTTTTTT. Its translation: CASSLVGQGGEKLFF.

A few counts support this clonotype. This rearrangement joins TRBV5-1 to TRBJ2-2, with D possibly being TRBD2 (5 bases). V gave up 2 bases and J gave up 1 base, with 9 bases separating them. Germline lookup yields CDR1 SGHRS and CDR2 YFSETQ. CDR3 length: 15 residues. CDR3 DNA sequence: TGCGCCAGCAGCTTCGGCGGGCAGAACACCGGGGAGCTGTTTTTT. Translation: CASSFGGQNTGELFF.

The rearrangement links TRBV5-1 to TRBJ2-5; no clear D. From germline, CDR1 is SGHRS and CDR2 YFSETQ. V lost 5 bases, J lost 0 bases, and 5 bases lay in between. CDR3 length: 12 residues. CDR3 bases: TGCGCCAGCAGGTTTTACCAAGAGACCCAGTACTTC. This encodes CASRFYQETQYF.

This clonotype was recorded a few times. This chain connects TRBV7-2 to TRBJ2-7, with 8 bases fitting TRBD1. J was trimmed by 2 bases and V by 4 bases; bases with no gene match: 7. The germline V gene encodes CDR1 SGHTA and CDR2 FQGNSA. The CDR3 runs 15 residues. The CDR3 sequence is CASSYQQGEPYEQYF. CDR3 in DNA: TGTGCCAGCAGCTACCAACAGGGGGAACCCTACGAGCAGTACTTC.